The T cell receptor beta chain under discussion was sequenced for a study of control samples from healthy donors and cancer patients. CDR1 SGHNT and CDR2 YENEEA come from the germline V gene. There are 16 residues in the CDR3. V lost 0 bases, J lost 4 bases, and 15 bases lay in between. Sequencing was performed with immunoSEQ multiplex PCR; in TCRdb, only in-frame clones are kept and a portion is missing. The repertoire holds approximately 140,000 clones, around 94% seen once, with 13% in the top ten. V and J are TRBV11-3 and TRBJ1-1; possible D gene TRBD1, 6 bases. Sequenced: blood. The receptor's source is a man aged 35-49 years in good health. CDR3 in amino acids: CASSLDQTGRGTEAFF. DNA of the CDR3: TGTGCCAGCAGCTTAGATCAAACAGGGAGGGGCACTGAAGCTTTCTTT.